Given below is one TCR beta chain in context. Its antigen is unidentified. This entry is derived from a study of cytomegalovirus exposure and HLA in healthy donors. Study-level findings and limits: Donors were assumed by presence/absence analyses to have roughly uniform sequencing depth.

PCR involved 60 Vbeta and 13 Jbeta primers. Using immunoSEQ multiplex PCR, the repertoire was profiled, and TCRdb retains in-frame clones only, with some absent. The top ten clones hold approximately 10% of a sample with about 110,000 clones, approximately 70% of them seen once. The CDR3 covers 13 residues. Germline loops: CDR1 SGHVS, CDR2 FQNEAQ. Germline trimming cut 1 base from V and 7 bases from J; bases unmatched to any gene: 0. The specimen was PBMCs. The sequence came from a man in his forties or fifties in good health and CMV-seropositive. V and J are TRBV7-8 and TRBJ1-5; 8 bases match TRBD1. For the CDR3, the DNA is TGTGCCAGCAGCTTAGACAGGGGGCAGCCCCAGCATTTT. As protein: CASSLDRGQPQHF. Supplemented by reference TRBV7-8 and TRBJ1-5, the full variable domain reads GAGVSQSPRYKVAKRGQDVALRCDPISGHVSLFWYQQALGQGPEFLTYFQNEAQLDKSGLPSDRFFAERPEGSVSTLKIQRTQQEDSAVYLCASSLDRGQPQHFGDGTRLSIL.